This T cell receptor (beta chain) was sequenced in a study of T cells in Graves' hyperthyroidism and ophthalmopathy. From RNA transcripts, TCR beta CDR3 regions were amplified. The primer set for the first-round RT-PCR of the TCR CDR3 was HTBI. Via MiXCR, TCRdb re-called the multiplex PCR reads, giving one row per CDR3 protein. The table shows approximately 370,000 distinct CDR3 sequences, with about a sixth occurring only once. In this sample, this clonotype turned up a few times. Germline CDR1 LNHDA, CDR2 SQIVND (reference sequence). V shed 5 bases and J shed 8 bases, with 22 bases lying between them. The CDR3 has 16 residues. Hyperthyroidism, newly diagnosed and lasting under 2 months, affected patients aged 18 to 65.

The clonotype comes from a woman younger than 45 with Graves' hyperthyroidism that later progressed to Graves' ophthalmopathy. This chain links TRBV19 with TRBJ2-4; TRBD2 might be the D (6 bases). Sequencing was done on a sample of blood. The CDR3 loop reads CASSRGSGGGWDIQYF. CDR3 nucleotide sequence: TGTGCCAGTAGTCGGGGTAGCGGTGGGGGTTGGGACATTCAGTACTTC. The variable domain in full, completed from reference TRBV19 and TRBJ2-4, reads DGGITQSPKYLFRKEGQNVTLSCEQNLNHDAMYWYRQDPGQGLRLIYYSQIVNDFQKGDIAEGYSVSREKKESFPLTVTSAQKNPTAFYLCASSRGSGGGWDIQYFGAGTRLSVL.